These T cell receptor beta chains were read from a single sample in a study of Ad26.COV2.S vaccination and SARS-CoV-2 variants. Here immunoSEQ multiplex PCR was the method, and the copy in TCRdb shows in-frame clones only, minus some. Among around 370,000 clones listed, just over 90% were seen once. Here the sequenced sample was peripheral blood, taken after recovery from COVID-19. The receptors were gathered from a human donor who had recovered from COVID-19. The CDR3 runs from the conserved cysteine through the conserved F or W. The D gene is left open where the match is weak. Size values are once, few and many counts, or a class for expanded clones, and some rows have none.

>TRBV5-1|.|TRBJ2-3|.
CASSLGQTSTDTQYF
TGCGCCAGCAGCTTGGGCCAAACTAGCACAGATACGCAGTATTTT
>TRBV27|.|TRBJ2-7|.
CASSYNGGLRYEQYF
TGTGCCAGCAGTTATAACGGGGGTTTAAGATACGAGCAGTACTTC
>TRBV7-8|TRBD1|TRBJ1-5|.
CASSPSATTGRQPQHF
TGTGCCAGCAGCCCCTCAGCCACGACAGGGAGACAGCCCCAGCATTTT
>TRBV15|.|TRBJ2-1|.
CATSSDSYNEQFF
TGTGCCACCAGCAGTGACTCGTACAATGAGCAGTTCTTC
>TRBV3-1/TRBV3-2|.|TRBJ2-1|.
CASSQDPNPQAPPFF
TGTGCCAGCAGCCAAGATCCGAATCCTCAGGCTCCCCCGTTCTTC
>TRBV7-2|.|TRBJ1-1|.
CASSLDWVGTEAFF
TGTGCCAGCAGCTTAGACTGGGTGGGCACTGAAGCTTTCTTT
>TRBV14|.|TRBJ2-1|.
CASSQGSGYEQFF
TGTGCCAGCAGCCAAGGCTCGGGGTATGAGCAGTTCTTC
>TRBV9|TRBD1|TRBJ1-2|.
CASSSRQGVCTF
TGTGCCAGCAGCTCTCGACAGGGGGTATGTACCTTC
>TRBV5-1|.|TRBJ1-2|.
CASSLERNYGYTF
TGCGCCAGCAGCTTGGAACGGAACTATGGCTACACCTTC
>TRBV6-1|.|TRBJ1-6|.
CASSEIFRGPGNSPLHF
TGTGCCAGCAGTGAAATTTTCAGGGGTCCGGGAAATTCACCCCTCCACTTT
>TRBV10-3|TRBD1|TRBJ2-7|.
CAIRDSAYEQYF
TGTGCCATCCGGGACAGCGCGTACGAGCAGTACTTC
>TRBV7-9|TRBD1|TRBJ1-3|.
CATIDRASSGNTIYF
TGTGCCACCATAGACAGGGCCTCCTCTGGAAACACCATATATTTT
>TRBV4-1|.|TRBJ2-3|.
CASSQDPGLPNTQYF
TGCGCCAGCAGCCAAGATCCGGGACTCCCAAATACGCAGTATTTT
>TRBV19|.|TRBJ1-3|.
CASSDRAEIGNTIYF
TGTGCCAGTAGTGATAGAGCAGAGATAGGAAACACCATATATTTT
>TRBV11-2|.|TRBJ1-4|.
CASSLRGPRDGEKLFF
TGTGCCAGCAGCTTACGGGGACCCCGTGATGGTGAAAAACTGTTTTTT
>TRBV6-6|TRBD2|TRBJ2-5|.
CASSPSGGGGTQYF
TGTGCCAGCAGCCCAAGCGGGGGAGGAGGGACCCAGTACTTC
>TRBV6-6|.|TRBJ1-5|.
CASSPLQARQPQHF
TGTGCCAGCAGTCCCCTCCAGGCCCGGCAGCCCCAGCATTTT
>TRBV4-1|TRBD1|TRBJ1-2|few
CASSQVGQDTYGYTF
TGCGCCAGCAGCCAAGTTGGACAGGACACCTATGGCTACACCTTC
>TRBV24-1|.|TRBJ2-3|.
CATSDTIGDTQYF
TGTGCCACCAGTGACACAATAGGGGATACGCAGTATTTT
>TRBV6-5|.|TRBJ1-3|.
CASRRGSGNTIYF
TGTGCCAGCAGGAGGGGGTCTGGAAACACCATATATTTT
>TRBV5-1|TRBD2|TRBJ2-7|once
CASSLGPAGGHYEQYF
TGCGCCAGCAGCTTGGGTCCAGCGGGGGGGCATTACGAGCAGTACTTC
>TRBV5-5|.|TRBJ1-1|.
CASSVLDLAEAFF
TGTGCCAGCAGCGTATTAGATTTAGCTGAAGCTTTCTTT
>TRBV7-9|.|TRBJ2-7|.
CASSPNYEQYF
TGTGCCAGCAGCCCAAACTACGAGCAGTACTTC
>TRBV5-1|.|TRBJ1-5|.
CASSLEANQPQHF
TGCGCCAGCAGCTTGGAGGCGAATCAGCCCCAGCATTTT
>TRBV7-9|.|TRBJ1-4|once
CASSLASVEKLFF
TGTGCCAGCAGCTTAGCTTCGGTGGAAAAACTGTTTTTT
>TRBV3-1/TRBV3-2|TRBD1|TRBJ1-1|.
CASSQAGTGRTEAFF
TGTGCCAGCAGCCAGGCCGGGACAGGGAGAACTGAAGCTTTCTTT
>TRBV7-9|TRBD1|TRBJ1-2|.
CASSLGPGTGIGYTF
TGTGCCAGCAGCTTAGGGCCCGGGACAGGGATTGGCTACACCTTC
>TRBV5-6|TRBD1|TRBJ1-2|.
CASSELLVQGSEGYTF
TGTGCCAGCAGCGAATTACTTGTACAGGGGTCGGAAGGCTACACCTTC
>TRBV4-1|TRBD2|TRBJ2-5|.
CASSHPEGGVPQETQYF
TGCGCCAGCAGCCACCCTGAGGGAGGGGTGCCCCAAGAGACCCAGTACTTC
>TRBV2|.|TRBJ2-3|.
CASSRSGRDTQYF
TGTGCCAGCAGTAGATCCGGCAGGGATACGCAGTATTTT
>TRBV25-1|TRBD2|TRBJ2-1|.
CASSVGGGAVEQFF
TGTGCCAGCAGTGTCGGCGGGGGGGCGGTTGAGCAGTTCTTC
>TRBV7-9|TRBD1|TRBJ1-2|.
CASSFTGQGVFFYGYTF
TGTGCCAGCAGCTTTACAGGACAGGGGGTTTTCTTCTATGGCTACACCTTC
>TRBV5-1|.|TRBJ1-3|.
CASSLEGQFSGNTIYF
TGCGCCAGCAGCTTGGAGGGACAATTCTCTGGAAACACCATATATTTT
>TRBV9|.|TRBJ2-5|.
CASSVGPSRETQYF
TGTGCCAGCAGCGTAGGTCCGTCTCGGGAGACCCAGTACTTC
>TRBV5-6|.|TRBJ1-1|.
CASSWGVGEHTEAFF
TGTGCCAGCAGCTGGGGTGTGGGGGAGCACACTGAAGCTTTCTTT
>TRBV3-1/TRBV3-2|TRBD2|TRBJ2-2|.
CASSQTSGGNTGELFF
TGTGCCAGCAGCCAAACTAGCGGGGGGAACACCGGGGAGCTGTTTTTT
>TRBV11-2|TRBD1|TRBJ1-2|.
CASSSVDRPYGYTF
TGTGCCAGCAGCTCGGTGGACAGGCCCTATGGCTACACCTTC
>TRBV12-5|.|TRBJ1-1|.
CASGSGWTEAFF
TGTGCTAGTGGTAGCGGGTGGACTGAAGCTTTCTTT
>TRBV14|.|TRBJ1-6|.
CASSQLRRSNSPLHF
TGTGCCAGCAGCCAACTTCGACGCAGCAATTCACCCCTCCACTTT
>TRBV9|.|TRBJ1-1|.
CASSPSEAGNTEAFF
TGTGCCAGCAGCCCCAGTGAGGCAGGGAACACTGAAGCTTTCTTT
>TRBV19|.|TRBJ2-1|.
CASSRGSYNEQFF
TGTGCCAGTAGTAGGGGCAGCTACAATGAGCAGTTCTTC
>TRBV6-5|.|TRBJ2-7|.
CASSRDGDEQYF
TGTGCCAGCAGTCGGGACGGAGACGAGCAGTACTTC
>TRBV12-3/TRBV12-4|.|TRBJ1-1|once
CASSFGDIEAFF
TGTGCCAGCAGTTTTGGGGACATAGAAGCTTTCTTT
>TRBV19|.|TRBJ1-1|.
CASSQIQSAEAFF
TGTGCCAGTAGCCAAATACAGAGCGCTGAAGCTTTCTTT